These 15 T cell receptor beta chains were all obtained from the same sample, sequenced in a study of T-cell memory formation after mild COVID-19. TCRdb analysed the 5' RACE reads with MiXCR anew, one entry per CDR3 protein. The data show about 340,000 distinct CDR3 sequences, with approximately 15% seen just once and about a fifth held by the top ten. Source material: PBMCs or a T cell subset sorted from them (not recorded which). The receptor set was obtained from a young man who had mild COVID-19 (a few samples of this study predate the infection). Cell type and time point are not known.

The J gene is TRBJ1-5, the V gene TRBV4-2; D call uncertain. The V end was cut by 1 base, the J end by 6 bases, with 16 bases between. CDR3 length equals 16 residues. In germline, CDR1 is LGHNA, CDR2 YNFKEQ. The DNA for the CDR3 is TGTGCCAGCAGCCAAGTTGCCCTGGTCTCGGGTCAGCCCCAGCATTTT. Its protein product is CASSQVALVSGQPQHF.

This clonotype was seen only a few times. The chain recombines TRBV14 with TRBJ2-1; 13 bases match TRBD2. Per germline, CDR1 SGHDN and CDR2 FVKESK. The CDR3 is 18 amino acids. J lost 0 bases, V lost 1 base, and 3 bases had no gene match. CDR3 amino acids: CASSQGTSGGPSYNEQFF. In DNA, the CDR3 is TGTGCCAGCAGCCAAGGGACTAGCGGGGGCCCCTCCTACAATGAGCAGTTCTTC. Looking up the rest from reference TRBV14 and TRBJ2-1 gives the full variable domain: EAGVTQFPSHSVIEKGQTVTLRCDPISGHDNLYWYRRVMGKEIKFLLHFVKESKQDESGMPNNRFLAERTGGTYSTLKVQPAELEDSGVYFCASSQGTSGGPSYNEQFFGPGTRLTVL.

The chain couples TRBV13 to TRBJ2-7; 8 positions match TRBD1. The CDR3 is 15 residues long. The V gene's germline CDR1 is PRHDT and CDR2 FYEKMQ (reference sequence). Trimming cost V 0 bases and J 6 bases; bases outside gene matches: 7. The CDR3 here is CASSLGDRGDCEQYF. In DNA form, the CDR3 reads TGTGCCAGCAGCTTAGGAGACAGGGGTGACTGCGAGCAGTACTTC.

This clonotype was observed a few times. The gene calls are TRBV24-1 and TRBJ1-2; 10 bases match TRBD1. CDR1 and CDR2 (germline): KGHDR, SFDVKD. With 9 bases clipped from V and 4 bases from J, the junction kept 7 bases outside the gene matches. The CDR3 runs 14 residues. The CDR3 reads CATSDRGYSYGYTF. The CDR3 DNA follows: TGTGCCACCTCGGACAGGGGGTACTCCTATGGCTACACCTTC.

V gene TRBV4-1 combines with J gene TRBJ2-5; 7 positions match TRBD1. V was pared by 3 bases and J by 1 base, with 2 bases of the junction left unmatched. This CDR3 region has 14 residues. Germline V gene sequence: CDR1 MGHRA, CDR2 YSYEKL. In DNA, the CDR3 is TGCGCCAGCAGCCACAACAGGGGCCAAGAGACCCAGTACTTC. This gives the protein CASSHNRGQETQYF.

The V and J genes are TRBV19 and TRBJ2-3; 7 bases match TRBD2. The CDR3 length is 15 residues. The J segment lost 6 bases and the V segment lost 7 bases, leaving 13 bases of the junction unmatched. Germline V gene sequence: CDR1 LNHDA, CDR2 SQIVND (reference sequence). CDR3 sequence reads: CASIPSGRGFDTQYF. CDR3 nucleotides: TGTGCCAGTATTCCCTCGGGGCGGGGGTTCGATACGCAGTATTTT.

The CDR3 spells CASSISGGGYEQYV. DNA of the CDR3: TGTGCCAGCAGCATTAGCGGGGGGGGCTACGAGCAGTACGTC. The J gene is TRBJ2-7, the V gene TRBV7-2; TRBD2 matches at 11 bases. The CDR3 consists of 14 residues. V trimming: 5 bases; J trimming: 3 bases; junction bases outside the gene matches: 3. Germline values: CDR1 SGHTA, CDR2 FQGNSA.

The chain is built from TRBV5-4 and TRBJ1-2; 11 bases agree with TRBD1. The CDR3 loop spans 15 amino acids. Germline-derived CDR1 and CDR2 are SGHNT and YYREEE (reference sequence). V gave up 2 bases and J gave up 7 bases; unmatched junction bases: 7. The CDR3 DNA reads as TGTGCCAGCAGCTTAGGACAGGGGGCCCATCTTGGCTACACCTTC. The encoded protein is CASSLGQGAHLGYTF. Using reference TRBV5-4 and TRBJ1-2 for the parts outside the CDR3, the full variable domain is ETGVTQSPTHLIKTRGQQVTLRCSSQSGHNTVSWYQQALGQGPQFIFQYYREEENGRGNFPPRFSGLQFPNYSSELNVNALELDDSALYLCASSLGQGAHLGYTFGSGTRLTVV.

This clonotype was counted between two and nine times. This chain uses TRBV7-2 with TRBJ2-7; D is possibly TRBD1 (5 bases). V was trimmed by 0 bases and J by 2 bases, leaving 11 bases between them. CDR1 and CDR2 from the germline V gene are SGHTA and FQGNSA. The CDR3 loop spans 15 amino acids. CDR3 in amino acids: CASSLASQGTYEQYF. The CDR3 nucleotides are TGTGCCAGCAGCTTAGCGTCCCAGGGAACCTACGAGCAGTACTTC.

This clonotype was seen many times. CDR3 region: CASSLDTLNTEAFF. The CDR3 nucleotides read TGTGCCAGCTCACTCGACACCCTGAACACTGAAGCTTTCTTT. The chain is built from TRBV18 and TRBJ1-1; D gene unclear. Germline V gene data show CDR1 as KGHSH and CDR2 as LQKENI. This CDR3 region has 14 residues. The ends were cut back, 4 bases at V and 0 bases at J, with 9 bases in the middle.

This clonotype appeared many times. The chain uses TRBV13 and TRBJ2-1; D call uncertain. Trimming took off 5 bases at V and 1 base at J, with 12 bases between the two ends. This CDR3 has 15 residues. Per the germline V gene, CDR1 is PRHDT and CDR2 is FYEKMQ (reference sequence). CDR3: CASSPPRLSYNEQFF. The CDR3 nucleotides read TGTGCCAGCAGCCCCCCGCGACTTTCCTACAATGAGCAGTTCTTC. Complete variable domain (other parts from reference TRBV13 and TRBJ2-1): AAGVIQSPRHLIKEKRETATLKCYPIPRHDTVYWYQQGPGQDPQFLISFYEKMQSDKGSIPDRFSAQQFSDYHSELNMSSLELGDSALYFCASSPPRLSYNEQFFGPGTRLTVL.

The chain has TRBV29-1 and TRBJ2-1, with D tentatively TRBD1 (5 bases). Trimming stripped 7 bases from V and 7 bases from J, with 14 bases between. This CDR3 contains 12 residues. Germline V lookup: CDR1 SQVTM, CDR2 ANQGSEA. CDR3 DNA sequence: TGCAGCGCCGACGTCCACAGGAATGAGCAGTTCTTC. Protein: CSADVHRNEQFF.

This clonotype has a handful of counts. The chain joins TRBV12-3 or TRBV12-4 to TRBJ1-1; TRBD1 matches at 7 bases. The CDR3 runs 18 residues. The V and J ends lost 2 bases and 0 bases, in that order; junction bases with no gene match: 12. CDR3 region: CASSLSQGVGRVNTEAFF. The DNA of the CDR3 is TGTGCCAGCAGTTTATCGCAGGGGGTGGGGAGGGTGAACACTGAAGCTTTCTTT.

The chain employs TRBV4-1 and TRBJ1-5; no clear D. The CDR3 runs 16 residues. With 1 base removed from V and 2 bases from J, the gap between germline ends came to 12 bases. Germline V gives CDR1 MGHRA, CDR2 YSYEKL. The CDR3 bases are TGCGCCAGCAGCCAAGCGTGGAAGAAGGGCAATCAGCCCCAGCATTTT. Its protein is CASSQAWKKGNQPQHF.

This clonotype was found many times. This chain joins TRBV5-1 and TRBJ2-2, with no clear D. Germline assignment: CDR1 SGHRS and CDR2 YFSETQ. Trimming cost V 2 bases and J 7 bases, with 12 bases left between them. The CDR3 spans 14 residues. The CDR3 is CASSFSRQDGELFF. CDR3 sequence (DNA): TGCGCCAGCAGCTTTTCACGGCAAGACGGGGAGCTGTTTTTT.